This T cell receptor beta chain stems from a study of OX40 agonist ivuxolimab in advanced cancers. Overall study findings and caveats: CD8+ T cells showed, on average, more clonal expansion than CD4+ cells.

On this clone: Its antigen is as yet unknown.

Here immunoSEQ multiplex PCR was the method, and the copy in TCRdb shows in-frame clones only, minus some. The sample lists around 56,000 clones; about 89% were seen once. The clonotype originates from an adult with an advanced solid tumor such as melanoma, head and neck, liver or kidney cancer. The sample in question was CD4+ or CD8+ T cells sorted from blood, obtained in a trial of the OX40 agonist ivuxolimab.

CDR3 bases: TGTGCCAGCAGTGTGCAGATAATCTACGAGCAGTACTTC. Its protein product is CASSVQIIYEQYF. The J gene is TRBJ2-7, the V gene TRBV2; D gene uncertain. V lost 4 bases to trimming and J lost 3 bases, with 10 bases between them. Germline-derived CDR1 and CDR2 are SNHLY and FYNNEI. CDR3 length: 13 amino acids. The full variable domain, its missing parts supplied by reference TRBV2 and TRBJ2-7, is EPEVTQTPSHQVTQMGQEVILRCVPISNHLYFYWYRQILGQKVEFLVSFYNNEISEKSEIFDDQFSVERPDGSNFTLKIRSTKLEDSAMYFCASSVQIIYEQYFGPGTRLTVT.